These 27 T cell receptor beta chains share one sample of origin, sequenced in a study of T cells in localized non-small cell lung cancer. Profiled with immunoSEQ multiplex PCR; TCRdb holds only in-frame clones, not every one. The sample contains over a thousand clones, roughly 23% of which appear only once. The sample consisted of normal lung tissue next to the tumor, taken before any cancer treatment. The receptors stem from a man between 40 and 69 years old with stage II lung adenocarcinoma.

This clone was observed a few times. The chain has TRBV19 and TRBJ1-1; 7 bases map to TRBD1. In germline, CDR1 is LNHDA, CDR2 SQIVND (reference sequence). V trimming: 11 bases; J trimming: 4 bases; junction bases outside the gene matches: 10. The CDR3 sequence is 13 residues long. The CDR3 reads CAVGPQGGTEAFF. The CDR3 DNA reads TGTGCCGTAGGCCCCCAGGGGGGCACTGAAGCTTTCTTT.

This clone qualifies as large. This chain connects TRBV6-8 to TRBJ1-1; 8 nucleotides align to TRBD1. The CDR3 is 14 amino acids. V lost 2 bases, J lost 3 bases, and 2 bases stayed unmatched. CDR1 is MNHGY and CDR2 is SAAAGT in the germline V gene. The DNA for the CDR3 is TGTGCCAGCAGTTACGTGGACAGGGACACTGAAGCTTTCTTT. It encodes CASSYVDRDTEAFF.

The J gene is TRBJ2-3, the V gene TRBV19, with 10 bases fitting TRBD2. J lost 6 bases, V lost 5 bases, and 8 bases had no gene match. The CDR3 totals 15 residues. Germline-derived CDR1 and CDR2 are LNHDA and SQIVND (reference sequence). The CDR3 nucleotides are TGTGCCAGTAGTCCCCAACAAGCGGGAGGGGATACGCAGTATTTT. As protein: CASSPQQAGGDTQYF. Variable domain in full (rest from reference TRBV19 and TRBJ2-3): DGGITQSPKYLFRKEGQNVTLSCEQNLNHDAMYWYRQDPGQGLRLIYYSQIVNDFQKGDIAEGYSVSREKKESFPLTVTSAQKNPTAFYLCASSPQQAGGDTQYFGPGTRLTVL.

This clone occurred a few times. Other DNA sequences in this sample translate to the same CDR3. The V and J genes are TRBV18 and TRBJ1-4; tentative D call: TRBD1 (6 bases). The CDR3 length is 14 residues. The germline V gene encodes CDR1 KGHSH and CDR2 LQKENI. V was clipped by 6 bases and J by 8 bases, with 16 bases between them. The CDR3 nucleotides read TGTGCCAGCTCCCCCCGGGGGGCGGACGAAAAACTGTTTTTT. Its translation: CASSPRGADEKLFF.

By proportion, this clone is large (0.1 to 1%). This chain uses TRBV11-3 with TRBJ1-5; weak D call: TRBD1 (5 bases). Germline V lookup: CDR1 SGHNT, CDR2 YENEEA. The V end was cut by 3 bases, the J end by 1 base, with 10 bases between. The CDR3 is 15 amino acids. CDR3 bases: TGTGCCAGCAGCTTGAGGGGAACGAGCAATCAGCCCCAGCATTTT. Amino acids: CASSLRGTSNQPQHF.

This clone was found a few times. The chain combines TRBV23-1 with TRBJ1-2, with 7 bases aligning to TRBD1. TRBV23-1 is reported as an ORF; its role is uncertain. The CDR3 runs 16 residues. V trimming: 6 bases; J trimming: 6 bases; junction bases outside the gene matches: 16. In DNA form, the CDR3 reads TGCGCCAGCAGCCCTGGGAAAGACACAGGGGCGCATGGCTACACCTTC. This translates into CASSPGKDTGAHGYTF.

V gene TRBV19 combines with J gene TRBJ2-5, with 11 bases aligning to TRBD2. Trimming cost V 8 bases and J 5 bases; bases outside gene matches: 10. This CDR3 comprises 15 residues. CDR1 is LNHDA and CDR2 is SQIVND in the germline V gene (reference sequence). For the CDR3, the DNA is TGTGCCAGTTACCTACTAGCGGGGGTGGTTGAGACCCAGTACTTC. Amino acids: CASYLLAGVVETQYF.

This clone is a singleton in its sample. The V call is TRBV19, the J call TRBJ1-5; no firm D call. The V gene lost 1 base and the J gene lost 3 bases, with 4 bases spanning the gap. This CDR3 comprises 13 residues. The germline V gene encodes CDR1 LNHDA and CDR2 SQIVND (reference sequence). The CDR3 sequence: CASSIGFNQPQHF. CDR3 coding DNA: TGTGCCAGTAGTATAGGGTTCAATCAGCCCCAGCATTTT.

The chain links TRBV6-8 to TRBJ2-7; 8 positions agree with TRBD2. V shed 8 bases, J shed 4 bases, and the junction held 7 bases outside the gene matches. The CDR3 contains 13 residues. Germline lookup yields CDR1 MNHGY and CDR2 SAAAGT. The CDR3: CASLRGGLYEQYF. The CDR3 coding sequence is TGTGCCAGCCTCCGGGGGGGCCTATACGAGCAGTACTTC.

This clone was found a few times. The chain couples TRBV11-3 to TRBJ2-1; 8 bases fit TRBD2. Unmatched junction bases numbered 13, after V lost 6 bases and J lost 3 bases. In germline, CDR1 is SGHNT, CDR2 YENEEA. The CDR3 length is 17 residues. DNA of the CDR3: TGTGCCAGCAGTCGCGACCTAGCGGGTAAAGGCTACAATGAGCAGTTCTTC. Residues: CASSRDLAGKGYNEQFF.

With respect to this clone: A read error may produce the germline difference seen at one junction end. This rearrangement joins TRBV19 to TRBJ1-1; D may be TRBD1 (6 bases). There are 14 residues in the CDR3. Germline-derived CDR1 and CDR2 are LNHDA and SQIVND (reference sequence). The CDR3 bases are TGTGCCAGCAGTATAACAGGGATTCCCGCTGAAGCTTTCTTT. Protein product: CASSITGIPAEAFF. The full variable domain, with the rest looked up from reference TRBV19 and TRBJ1-1, is DGGITQSPKYLFRKEGQNVTLSCEQNLNHDAMYWYRQDPGQGLRLIYYSQIVNDFQKGDIAEGYSVSREKKESFPLTVTSAQKNPTAFYLCASSITGIPAEAFFGQGTRLTVV.

V and J are TRBV28 and TRBJ2-7, with D tentatively TRBD2 (6 bases). Germline-derived CDR1 and CDR2 are MDHEN and SYDVKM. V was trimmed by 3 bases and J by 5 bases, leaving 26 bases between them. This CDR3 contains 18 residues. The CDR3: CASSFRPGGGDRLNEQYF. DNA of the CDR3: TGTGCCAGCAGTTTCCGCCCTGGGGGAGGAGACCGATTAAACGAGCAGTACTTC. Together with reference TRBV28 and TRBJ2-7, the CDR3 gives the full variable domain: DVKVTQSSRYLVKRTGEKVFLECVQDMDHENMFWYRQDPGLGLRLIYFSYDVKMKEKGDIPEGYSVSREKKERFSLILESASTNQTSMYLCASSFRPGGGDRLNEQYFGPGTRLTVT.

The chain couples TRBV10-2 to TRBJ2-5; 9 positions match TRBD2. Germline V gene lookup returns CDR1 WSHSY and CDR2 SAAADI. CDR3 size: 14 residues. V was pared by 3 bases and J by 3 bases, with 2 bases of the junction left unmatched. CDR3 sequence reads: CASSDASGKETQYF. The CDR3 region has the DNA TGCGCCAGCAGTGACGCTAGCGGGAAAGAGACCCAGTACTTC.

In this sample, this clone turned up a few times. This rearrangement joins TRBV6-8 to TRBJ2-1; TRBD2 agrees at 9 bases. The CDR3 consists of 16 residues. Trimming removed 4 bases from V and 4 bases from J; junction bases left unmatched: 8. The germline V gene has CDR1 MNHGY and CDR2 SAAAGT. The CDR3 DNA reads as TGTGCCAGCAGTTTCGACGAGCGGGGGGAATACAATGAGCAGTTCTTC. Translated, it gives CASSFDERGEYNEQFF.

This clone was counted only a few times. The chain has TRBV11-3 and TRBJ2-7, with D perhaps TRBD1 (5 bases). Germline CDR1 reads SGHNT; CDR2 reads YENEEA. Deletions cut 2 bases from V and 5 bases from J, with 13 bases between. This CDR3 has 14 residues. CDR3 residues: CASSLSRTGDEQYF. DNA for the CDR3: TGTGCCAGCAGCTTATCGCGAACAGGCGACGAGCAGTACTTC.

This clone appeared a few times. The chain employs TRBV30 and TRBJ1-1; unclear D gene. Germline V lookup: CDR1 GTSNPN, CDR2 SVGIG (reference sequence). Trimming left V 2 bases short and J 0 bases short, with 7 bases between. The CDR3 spans 13 residues. The chain's CDR3 is CAWSMAVNTEAFF. The CDR3 nucleotides read TGTGCCTGGAGTATGGCGGTGAACACTGAAGCTTTCTTT.

In its sample, this clone is medium-sized. The genes are TRBV6-8 and TRBJ1-1, with D possibly matching TRBD1 (5 bases). V lost 5 bases and J lost 7, with 17 bases in between. From germline, CDR1 is MNHGY and CDR2 SAAAGT. CDR3 length: 14 residues. The DNA of the CDR3 is TGTGCCAGCAGTGCCTCGGTTGGGGCGGGTGAAGCTTTCTTT. It encodes CASSASVGAGEAFF.

This clone was seen more than once but under ten times. The chain joins TRBV10-2 to TRBJ2-1; 8 nucleotides match TRBD1. CDR1 is WSHSY and CDR2 is SAAADI in the germline V gene. CDR3 length equals 16 residues. J gave up 4 bases and V 4 bases, and 9 bases lay outside the gene matches. DNA of the CDR3: TGCGCCAGCAGTGGGGGGGACAGGAGGGGTTACAATGAGCAGTTCTTC. Translation gives CASSGGDRRGYNEQFF.

This clone has just a few counts. The V call is TRBV14, the J call TRBJ2-1, with D tentatively TRBD1 or TRBD2 (5 bases each). This CDR3 is built from 15 residues. The germline V gene has CDR1 SGHDN and CDR2 FVKESK. The ends were cut back, 4 bases at V and 6 bases at J, with 16 bases in the middle. This CDR3 is CASSLLGVELNEQFF. As DNA, the CDR3 is TGTGCCAGCAGCCTCCTGGGGGTGGAACTCAATGAGCAGTTCTTC.

This clone has just a few counts. The chain links TRBV11-3 to TRBJ1-2; D unclear. Germline values: CDR1 SGHNT, CDR2 YENEEA. This CDR3 comprises 14 residues. V dropped 0 bases and J dropped 4 bases, with 9 bases sitting between them. The CDR3 coding sequence is TGTGCCAGCAGCTTAGAAGTGGCCGGCTATGGCTACACCTTC. Translated, it gives CASSLEVAGYGYTF.

This clone showed up just a few times. The chain carries TRBV28 and TRBJ2-6; D is perhaps TRBD1 (5 bases). CDR3 length equals 15 residues. V gave up 5 bases and J gave up 1 base, with 9 bases separating them. Germline CDR1 and CDR2: MDHEN and SYDVKM. In DNA, the CDR3 is TGTGCCAGCAGTCCAGGGCGGTCTGGGGCCAACGTCCTGACTTTC. Protein product: CASSPGRSGANVLTF.

This clone was counted between two and nine times. The chain has TRBV6-8 and TRBJ1-2; TRBD1 is a possible D gene (5 bases). V was clipped by 6 bases and J by 4 bases, with 12 bases between them. The germline V gene has CDR1 MNHGY and CDR2 SAAAGT. The CDR3 totals 13 residues. This chain's CDR3 is CASSQTAAYGYTF. CDR3 coding DNA: TGTGCCAGCAGCCAGACAGCTGCCTATGGCTACACCTTC.

The chain has TRBV29-1 and TRBJ2-1; TRBD2 might be the D (5 bases). From germline, CDR1 is SQVTM and CDR2 ANQGSEA. The V end lost 7 bases, the J end lost 7 bases, and 17 bases lay between the germline ends. This CDR3 is built from 13 residues. The CDR3 DNA reads TGCAGCGGTCGACAAGGCGGGTGGAATGAGCAGTTCTTC. Translating gives CSGRQGGWNEQFF.

This clone has only a few counts. This chain uses TRBV6-8 with TRBJ1-2, with 9 positions matching TRBD1. This CDR3 is built from 14 residues. CDR1 MNHGY and CDR2 SAAAGT come from the germline V gene. The junction had 4 bases not matched to a gene; V was cut back by 5 bases and J by 3 bases. The CDR3 DNA is TGTGCCAGCAGTCCACAGGGGGCTTACTATGGCTACACCTTC. Its protein product is CASSPQGAYYGYTF.

By proportion, this clone is large. This sequence joins TRBV11-3 and TRBJ2-3, with a tentative D call TRBD1 (8 bases). Germline-derived CDR1 and CDR2 are SGHNT and YENEEA. Trimming pared 5 bases from V and 7 bases from J, leaving 19 bases between. The CDR3 runs to 15 residues. CDR3 coding DNA: TGTGCCAGCAGCAGCGGGACAGGACTAACCAATACGCAGTATTTT. Translation gives CASSSGTGLTNTQYF.

This clone is judged medium-sized (0.01 to 0.1%). This rearrangement joins TRBV6-8 to TRBJ2-1, with 9 bases that match TRBD1. The J segment lost 9 bases and the V segment lost 5 bases, leaving 14 bases of the junction unmatched. This CDR3 spans 16 amino acids. Germline V lookup: CDR1 MNHGY, CDR2 SAAAGT. The CDR3 DNA reads TGTGCCAGCAGTCCCCGGACAGGGGCGGCTAATAGTGAGCAGTTCTTC. Translated: CASSPRTGAANSEQFF.

This clone has a handful of counts. V usage is TRBV11-3 and J usage is TRBJ1-6; D unresolved. Germline V gene lookup returns CDR1 SGHNT and CDR2 YENEEA. Trimming left V 5 bases short and J 0 bases short, with 14 bases between. This CDR3 is built from 17 residues. The DNA for the CDR3 is TGTGCCAGCAGCCTCGGACCCGTGGACTCCTATAATTCACCCCTCCACTTT. It translates to CASSLGPVDSYNSPLHF. The whole variable domain, remainder taken from reference TRBV11-3 and TRBJ1-6, is EAGVVQSPRYKIIEKKQPVAFWCNPISGHNTLYWYLQNLGQGPELLIRYENEEAVDDSQLPKDRFSAERLKGVDSTLKIQPAELGDSAVYLCASSLGPVDSYNSPLHFGNGTRLTVT.